The entry below gives a single T cell receptor beta chain sequence along with its context. Its specificity is not known. CDR1 SQVTM and CDR2 ANQGSEA come from the germline V gene. CDR3 length: 13 residues. The V segment lost 4 bases and the J segment 2 bases; nucleotides outside the gene matches: 4. This entry comes from a study of OX40 agonist ivuxolimab in advanced cancers. Study summary: Subjects had a mean age of roughly 60 years, with a range of roughly 20 to 79; just over 80% were male. Notes on the study in general: Individuals who were partial responders at 0.1-3.0 mg/kg had clonal expansion that ranked among the lowest.

The repertoire was sequenced with immunoSEQ multiplex PCR; TCRdb's copy has only in-frame clones and lacks some. The sample yields about 40,000 clones, roughly 89% seen once. The source is an adult with an advanced solid tumor such as melanoma, head and neck, liver or kidney cancer. Sequencing was performed on CD4+ or CD8+ T cells sorted from blood, taken in a trial of the OX40 agonist ivuxolimab. The chain carries TRBV29-1 and TRBJ1-1; TRBD1 agrees at 7 bases. The CDR3 coding sequence is TGCAGCGTTGGAGGGACAGCTAACACTGAAGCTTTCTTT. Its translation is CSVGGTANTEAFF. Looking up the rest from reference TRBV29-1 and TRBJ1-1 gives the full variable domain: SAVISQKPSRDICQRGTSLTIQCQVDSQVTMMFWYRQQPGQSLTLIATANQGSEATYESGFVIDKFPISRPNLTFSTLTVSNMSPEDSSIYLCSVGGTANTEAFFGQGTRLTVV.